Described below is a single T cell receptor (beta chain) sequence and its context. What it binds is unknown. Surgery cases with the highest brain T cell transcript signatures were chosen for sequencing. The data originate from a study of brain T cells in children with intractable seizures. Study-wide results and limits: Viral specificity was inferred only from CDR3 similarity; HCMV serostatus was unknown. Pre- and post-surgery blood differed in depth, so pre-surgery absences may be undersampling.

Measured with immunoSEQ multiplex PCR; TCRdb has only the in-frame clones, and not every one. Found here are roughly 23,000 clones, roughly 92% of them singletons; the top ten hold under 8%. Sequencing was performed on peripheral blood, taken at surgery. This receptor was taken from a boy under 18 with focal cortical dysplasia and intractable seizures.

CDR3 bases: TGTGCCATCAGTGGGGAATCGGGAACATTGAATGAGCAGTTCTTC. It encodes CAISGESGTLNEQFF. This chain uses TRBV10-3 with TRBJ2-1, with D possibly being TRBD2 (5 bases). The length of the CDR3 is 15 residues. V was trimmed by 4 bases and J by 7 bases, leaving 17 bases between them. The V gene's germline CDR1 is ENHRY and CDR2 SYGVKD.